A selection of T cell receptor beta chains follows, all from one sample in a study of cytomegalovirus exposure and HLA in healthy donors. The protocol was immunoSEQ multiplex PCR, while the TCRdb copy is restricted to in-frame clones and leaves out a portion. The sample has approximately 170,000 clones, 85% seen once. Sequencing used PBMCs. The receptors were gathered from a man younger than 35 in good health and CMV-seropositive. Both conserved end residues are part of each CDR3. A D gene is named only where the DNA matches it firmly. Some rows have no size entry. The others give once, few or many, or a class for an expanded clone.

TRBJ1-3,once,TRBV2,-,TGTGCCAGCAGTGAAGCGCTTTTTGTGGGAACGGAGGACACCATATATTTT,CASSEALFVGTEDTIYF
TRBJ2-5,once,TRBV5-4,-,TGTGCCAGCAGCTTGGAGCTAGTTGGTGAGACCCAGTACTTC,CASSLELVGETQYF
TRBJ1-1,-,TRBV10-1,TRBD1,TGCGCCAGCAGTGGGAGGACAGGGGTTTTGGACACTGAAGCTTTCTTT,CASSGRTGVLDTEAFF
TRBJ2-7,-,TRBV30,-,TGTGCCTGGAGTGTCCCAGGGACCTACGAGCAGTACTTC,CAWSVPGTYEQYF
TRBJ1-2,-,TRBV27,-,TGTGCCAGCAGTTTGGGAGGGGAGGAGGGCTACACCTTC,CASSLGGEEGYTF
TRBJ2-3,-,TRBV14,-,TGTGCCAGCAGCCATTGGCAGGCCAGCACAGATACGCAGTATTTT,CASSHWQASTDTQYF
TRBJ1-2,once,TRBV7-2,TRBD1,TGTGCCAGCAGCCTAGTAGGGACAGGGGTGGGCGGCTACACCTTC,CASSLVGTGVGGYTF
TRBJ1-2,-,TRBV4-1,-,TGCGCCAGCAGCCAAGAGAACCTCCTAAGAGATGGCTACACCTTC,CASSQENLLRDGYTF
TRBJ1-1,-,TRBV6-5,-,TGTGCCAGCAGTTTGCAACAGGGGAACACTGAAGCTTTCTTT,CASSLQQGNTEAFF
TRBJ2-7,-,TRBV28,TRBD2,TGTGCCAGCAGGGGGACTAGCGGGATATACGAGCAGTACTTC,CASRGTSGIYEQYF
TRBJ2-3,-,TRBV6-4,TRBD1,TGTGCCAGCAGTAGGACAGGGGTAGCAGATACGCAGTATTTT,CASSRTGVADTQYF
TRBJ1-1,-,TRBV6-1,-,TGTGCCAGCAGGTCCGGGGCGGGGGAGAACACTGAAGCTTTCTTT,CASRSGAGENTEAFF
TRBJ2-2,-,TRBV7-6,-,TGTGCCAGCAGCTTAGGTCTAGCTCCCGGGACCGGGGAGCTGTTTTTT,CASSLGLAPGTGELFF
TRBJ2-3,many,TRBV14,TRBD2,TGTGCCAGCGGAATAGCGGGGAGCACAGATACGCAGTATTTT,CASGIAGSTDTQYF